This T cell receptor (beta chain) was found in a study of blood T cell repertoires in COVID-19. About the study: Specimens from acute and convalescent COVID-19 originated in the United States, Italy and Spain. Sources were T cells, B-cell-depleted T cells, or PBMCs; the material itself was cDNA or gDNA.

Enrolled through a virtual design, the participants were between 18 and 89 years of age and came from 24 US areas. Self-reported history from a screening survey and questionnaire set each donor's cohort. Trimming stripped 0 bases from V and 5 bases from J, with 14 bases between. Germline loops: CDR1 LGHNA, CDR2 YNFKEQ. This CDR3 spans 16 amino acids. Clones were sequenced by immunoSEQ multiplex PCR, and TCRdb holds only the in-frame ones, with some missing. The repertoire consists of around 150,000 clones, with 84% occurring once and the leading ten covering 3% to 3.5%. The chain is built from TRBV4-2 and TRBJ2-1; possibly TRBD1 for D (6 bases). Source material: PBMCs or T cells enriched from blood (not recorded which). This receptor was taken from a woman in her forties or fifties with acute COVID-19. In nucleotides, the CDR3 is TGTGCCAGCAGCCAAGAGGGGGCTTCCGCCCACAATGAGCAGTTCTTC. Translation gives CASSQEGASAHNEQFF.